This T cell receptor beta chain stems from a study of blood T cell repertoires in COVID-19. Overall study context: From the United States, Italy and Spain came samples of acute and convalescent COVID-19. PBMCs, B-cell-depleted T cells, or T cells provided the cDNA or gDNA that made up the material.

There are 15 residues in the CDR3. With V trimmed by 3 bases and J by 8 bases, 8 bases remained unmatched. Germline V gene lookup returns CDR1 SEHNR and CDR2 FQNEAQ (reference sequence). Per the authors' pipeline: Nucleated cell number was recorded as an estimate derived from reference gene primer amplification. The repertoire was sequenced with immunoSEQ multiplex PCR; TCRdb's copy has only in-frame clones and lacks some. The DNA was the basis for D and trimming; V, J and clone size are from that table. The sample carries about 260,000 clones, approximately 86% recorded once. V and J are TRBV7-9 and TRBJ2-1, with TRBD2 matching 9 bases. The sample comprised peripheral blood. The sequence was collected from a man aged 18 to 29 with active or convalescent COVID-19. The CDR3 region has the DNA TGTGCCAGCAGCTTTAGTAGCGGGAGAGGGTATGAGCAGTTCTTC. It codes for CASSFSSGRGYEQFF.